The sample holds many counts of the clone carrying this T cell receptor (beta chain). Source study methods: Scientists estimated how many nucleated cells there were by amplifying reference gene primers. The assay was immunoSEQ multiplex PCR, and TCRdb's table has in-frame clones only and misses some. V, J and clone size are those of that table, while D and trimming were read from the DNA. The table shows around 84,000 clones, with over 70% occurring only once. The sample comes from a study of blood T cell repertoires in COVID-19. For the study at large: COVID-19 samples collected from the United States, Italy and Spain covered acute and convalescent phases. Sources were T cells, B-cell-depleted T cells, or PBMCs; the material itself was cDNA or gDNA.

Trimming cost V 6 bases and J 0 bases, with 8 bases left between them. Germline V gene data show CDR1 as MNHEY and CDR2 as SVGAGI. The CDR3 is made up of 13 amino acids. The chain carries TRBV6-5 and TRBJ1-2; D unresolved. The sequenced sample consisted of peripheral blood. The receptor was derived from a man between 45 and 60 years old with active or convalescent COVID-19. The CDR3 nucleotides are TGTGCCAGCAGACGGGGAGCTAACTATGGCTACACCTTC. Translated: CASRRGANYGYTF.